This T cell receptor beta chain was observed in a study of T cell responses to AZD1222 COVID-19 vaccine. Study-level information: Pooled in the analysis were second doses at about 4 or about 12 weeks.

The CDR3 is made up of 15 amino acids. V trimming: 6 bases; J trimming: 9 bases; junction bases outside the gene matches: 15. In germline, CDR1 is SEHNR, CDR2 FQNEAQ (reference sequence). General study points: Possibly, clonal diversity was underestimated; donors were largely white British and included more females. Following two doses of AZD1222, Spike-specific TCR breadth and depth rose. Repertoires were obtained only post-peak T cell response.

This clone was observed a handful of times. Its specificity is unknown. The table came from immunoSEQ multiplex PCR; TCRdb's copy has only in-frame clones and leaves some out. This table holds 130,000 to 150,000 clones, under 95% found once. The rearrangement uses TRBV7-9 and TRBJ2-5; 8 bases match TRBD1. This material consisted of peripheral blood, taken on day 0 of AZD1222 vaccination. The clonotype comes from an adult in good health. The CDR3 coding sequence is TGTGCCAGCAGGGGTGGCCTACGGACAGGGTGGGCCCAGTACTTC. Amino acid sequence: CASRGGLRTGWAQYF.